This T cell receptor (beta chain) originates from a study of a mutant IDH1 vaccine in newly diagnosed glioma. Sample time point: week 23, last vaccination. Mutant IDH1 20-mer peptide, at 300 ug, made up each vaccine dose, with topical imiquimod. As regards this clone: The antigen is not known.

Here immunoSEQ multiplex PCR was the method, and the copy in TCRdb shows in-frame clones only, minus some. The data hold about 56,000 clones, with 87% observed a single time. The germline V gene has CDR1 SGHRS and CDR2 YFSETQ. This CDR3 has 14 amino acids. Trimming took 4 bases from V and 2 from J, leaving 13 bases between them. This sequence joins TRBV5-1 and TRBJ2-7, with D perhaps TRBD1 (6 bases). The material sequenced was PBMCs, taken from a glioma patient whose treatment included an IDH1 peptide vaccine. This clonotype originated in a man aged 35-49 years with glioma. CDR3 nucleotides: TGCGCCAGCAGCCTCGGGACAACAACCTACGAGCAGTACTTC. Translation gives CASSLGTTTYEQYF.